Shown below are 5 T cell receptor beta chains from a single sample sequenced in a study of cytomegalovirus exposure and HLA in healthy donors. Vbeta (60) and Jbeta (13) primers were used in the PCR. Data came from immunoSEQ multiplex PCR; TCRdb stores just in-frame clones and leaves some out. The sample lists 120,000 to 150,000 clones, just under 70% seen once, with roughly 4.7% in the top ten. The sequencing sample was made of PBMCs. The receptors shown here come from a man aged 55 to 70 in good health and CMV-seronegative.

V and J are TRBV11-2 and TRBJ2-1, with TRBD2 matching 10 bases. Germline CDR1 reads SGHAT; CDR2 reads FQNNGV. The CDR3 consists of 14 residues. V shed 7 bases and J 5 bases; nucleotides not matched to a gene: 5. The CDR3 region is CASTPGTSDNEQFF. CDR3 bases: TGTGCCAGCACCCCAGGGACTAGCGACAATGAGCAGTTCTTC.

The DNA for the CDR3 is TGTGCCAGCAGTAGACAGGGTTCAGATACGCAGTATTTT. Translation gives CASSRQGSDTQYF. The J gene is TRBJ2-3, the V gene TRBV6-5, with 7 bases aligning to TRBD1. The length of the CDR3 is 13 residues. J lost 4 bases, V lost 5 bases, and 3 bases had no gene match. Germline lookup yields CDR1 MNHEY and CDR2 SVGAGI.

The chain joins TRBV29-1 to TRBJ2-7, with 8 bases lining up with TRBD1. J gave up 6 bases and V 5 bases, and 3 bases lay outside the gene matches. The V gene's germline CDR1 is SQVTM and CDR2 ANQGSEA. The CDR3 consists of 11 residues. CDR3 loop: CSVSDRAEQYF. The CDR3 DNA reads as TGCAGCGTTTCGGACAGGGCCGAGCAGTACTTC.

This clone was found a few times. V usage is TRBV18 and J usage is TRBJ2-3, with 10 nucleotides matching TRBD1. Germline CDR1 reads KGHSH; CDR2 reads LQKENI. The CDR3 contains 14 residues. With 6 bases clipped from V and 6 bases from J, the junction kept 6 bases outside the gene matches. CDR3 nucleotides: TGTGCCAGCTCCGGGACAGGGGTCTATGATACGCAGTATTTT. This translates into CASSGTGVYDTQYF. The full variable domain, its missing parts supplied by reference TRBV18 and TRBJ2-3, is NAGVMQNPRHLVRRRGQEARLRCSPMKGHSHVYWYRQLPEEGLKFMVYLQKENIIDESGMPKERFSAEFPKEGPSILRIQQVVRGDSAAYFCASSGTGVYDTQYFGPGTRLTVL.

The V and J genes are TRBV5-4 and TRBJ1-2, with D possibly being TRBD1 (5 bases). Germline CDR1 is SGHNT and CDR2 is YYREEE (reference sequence). The CDR3 runs to 15 residues. V lost 4 bases and J lost 3, with 16 bases in between. CDR3 in amino acids: CASSNPQGEYYGYTF. The CDR3 DNA reads as TGTGCCAGCAGCAATCCCCAGGGCGAGTACTATGGCTACACCTTC.